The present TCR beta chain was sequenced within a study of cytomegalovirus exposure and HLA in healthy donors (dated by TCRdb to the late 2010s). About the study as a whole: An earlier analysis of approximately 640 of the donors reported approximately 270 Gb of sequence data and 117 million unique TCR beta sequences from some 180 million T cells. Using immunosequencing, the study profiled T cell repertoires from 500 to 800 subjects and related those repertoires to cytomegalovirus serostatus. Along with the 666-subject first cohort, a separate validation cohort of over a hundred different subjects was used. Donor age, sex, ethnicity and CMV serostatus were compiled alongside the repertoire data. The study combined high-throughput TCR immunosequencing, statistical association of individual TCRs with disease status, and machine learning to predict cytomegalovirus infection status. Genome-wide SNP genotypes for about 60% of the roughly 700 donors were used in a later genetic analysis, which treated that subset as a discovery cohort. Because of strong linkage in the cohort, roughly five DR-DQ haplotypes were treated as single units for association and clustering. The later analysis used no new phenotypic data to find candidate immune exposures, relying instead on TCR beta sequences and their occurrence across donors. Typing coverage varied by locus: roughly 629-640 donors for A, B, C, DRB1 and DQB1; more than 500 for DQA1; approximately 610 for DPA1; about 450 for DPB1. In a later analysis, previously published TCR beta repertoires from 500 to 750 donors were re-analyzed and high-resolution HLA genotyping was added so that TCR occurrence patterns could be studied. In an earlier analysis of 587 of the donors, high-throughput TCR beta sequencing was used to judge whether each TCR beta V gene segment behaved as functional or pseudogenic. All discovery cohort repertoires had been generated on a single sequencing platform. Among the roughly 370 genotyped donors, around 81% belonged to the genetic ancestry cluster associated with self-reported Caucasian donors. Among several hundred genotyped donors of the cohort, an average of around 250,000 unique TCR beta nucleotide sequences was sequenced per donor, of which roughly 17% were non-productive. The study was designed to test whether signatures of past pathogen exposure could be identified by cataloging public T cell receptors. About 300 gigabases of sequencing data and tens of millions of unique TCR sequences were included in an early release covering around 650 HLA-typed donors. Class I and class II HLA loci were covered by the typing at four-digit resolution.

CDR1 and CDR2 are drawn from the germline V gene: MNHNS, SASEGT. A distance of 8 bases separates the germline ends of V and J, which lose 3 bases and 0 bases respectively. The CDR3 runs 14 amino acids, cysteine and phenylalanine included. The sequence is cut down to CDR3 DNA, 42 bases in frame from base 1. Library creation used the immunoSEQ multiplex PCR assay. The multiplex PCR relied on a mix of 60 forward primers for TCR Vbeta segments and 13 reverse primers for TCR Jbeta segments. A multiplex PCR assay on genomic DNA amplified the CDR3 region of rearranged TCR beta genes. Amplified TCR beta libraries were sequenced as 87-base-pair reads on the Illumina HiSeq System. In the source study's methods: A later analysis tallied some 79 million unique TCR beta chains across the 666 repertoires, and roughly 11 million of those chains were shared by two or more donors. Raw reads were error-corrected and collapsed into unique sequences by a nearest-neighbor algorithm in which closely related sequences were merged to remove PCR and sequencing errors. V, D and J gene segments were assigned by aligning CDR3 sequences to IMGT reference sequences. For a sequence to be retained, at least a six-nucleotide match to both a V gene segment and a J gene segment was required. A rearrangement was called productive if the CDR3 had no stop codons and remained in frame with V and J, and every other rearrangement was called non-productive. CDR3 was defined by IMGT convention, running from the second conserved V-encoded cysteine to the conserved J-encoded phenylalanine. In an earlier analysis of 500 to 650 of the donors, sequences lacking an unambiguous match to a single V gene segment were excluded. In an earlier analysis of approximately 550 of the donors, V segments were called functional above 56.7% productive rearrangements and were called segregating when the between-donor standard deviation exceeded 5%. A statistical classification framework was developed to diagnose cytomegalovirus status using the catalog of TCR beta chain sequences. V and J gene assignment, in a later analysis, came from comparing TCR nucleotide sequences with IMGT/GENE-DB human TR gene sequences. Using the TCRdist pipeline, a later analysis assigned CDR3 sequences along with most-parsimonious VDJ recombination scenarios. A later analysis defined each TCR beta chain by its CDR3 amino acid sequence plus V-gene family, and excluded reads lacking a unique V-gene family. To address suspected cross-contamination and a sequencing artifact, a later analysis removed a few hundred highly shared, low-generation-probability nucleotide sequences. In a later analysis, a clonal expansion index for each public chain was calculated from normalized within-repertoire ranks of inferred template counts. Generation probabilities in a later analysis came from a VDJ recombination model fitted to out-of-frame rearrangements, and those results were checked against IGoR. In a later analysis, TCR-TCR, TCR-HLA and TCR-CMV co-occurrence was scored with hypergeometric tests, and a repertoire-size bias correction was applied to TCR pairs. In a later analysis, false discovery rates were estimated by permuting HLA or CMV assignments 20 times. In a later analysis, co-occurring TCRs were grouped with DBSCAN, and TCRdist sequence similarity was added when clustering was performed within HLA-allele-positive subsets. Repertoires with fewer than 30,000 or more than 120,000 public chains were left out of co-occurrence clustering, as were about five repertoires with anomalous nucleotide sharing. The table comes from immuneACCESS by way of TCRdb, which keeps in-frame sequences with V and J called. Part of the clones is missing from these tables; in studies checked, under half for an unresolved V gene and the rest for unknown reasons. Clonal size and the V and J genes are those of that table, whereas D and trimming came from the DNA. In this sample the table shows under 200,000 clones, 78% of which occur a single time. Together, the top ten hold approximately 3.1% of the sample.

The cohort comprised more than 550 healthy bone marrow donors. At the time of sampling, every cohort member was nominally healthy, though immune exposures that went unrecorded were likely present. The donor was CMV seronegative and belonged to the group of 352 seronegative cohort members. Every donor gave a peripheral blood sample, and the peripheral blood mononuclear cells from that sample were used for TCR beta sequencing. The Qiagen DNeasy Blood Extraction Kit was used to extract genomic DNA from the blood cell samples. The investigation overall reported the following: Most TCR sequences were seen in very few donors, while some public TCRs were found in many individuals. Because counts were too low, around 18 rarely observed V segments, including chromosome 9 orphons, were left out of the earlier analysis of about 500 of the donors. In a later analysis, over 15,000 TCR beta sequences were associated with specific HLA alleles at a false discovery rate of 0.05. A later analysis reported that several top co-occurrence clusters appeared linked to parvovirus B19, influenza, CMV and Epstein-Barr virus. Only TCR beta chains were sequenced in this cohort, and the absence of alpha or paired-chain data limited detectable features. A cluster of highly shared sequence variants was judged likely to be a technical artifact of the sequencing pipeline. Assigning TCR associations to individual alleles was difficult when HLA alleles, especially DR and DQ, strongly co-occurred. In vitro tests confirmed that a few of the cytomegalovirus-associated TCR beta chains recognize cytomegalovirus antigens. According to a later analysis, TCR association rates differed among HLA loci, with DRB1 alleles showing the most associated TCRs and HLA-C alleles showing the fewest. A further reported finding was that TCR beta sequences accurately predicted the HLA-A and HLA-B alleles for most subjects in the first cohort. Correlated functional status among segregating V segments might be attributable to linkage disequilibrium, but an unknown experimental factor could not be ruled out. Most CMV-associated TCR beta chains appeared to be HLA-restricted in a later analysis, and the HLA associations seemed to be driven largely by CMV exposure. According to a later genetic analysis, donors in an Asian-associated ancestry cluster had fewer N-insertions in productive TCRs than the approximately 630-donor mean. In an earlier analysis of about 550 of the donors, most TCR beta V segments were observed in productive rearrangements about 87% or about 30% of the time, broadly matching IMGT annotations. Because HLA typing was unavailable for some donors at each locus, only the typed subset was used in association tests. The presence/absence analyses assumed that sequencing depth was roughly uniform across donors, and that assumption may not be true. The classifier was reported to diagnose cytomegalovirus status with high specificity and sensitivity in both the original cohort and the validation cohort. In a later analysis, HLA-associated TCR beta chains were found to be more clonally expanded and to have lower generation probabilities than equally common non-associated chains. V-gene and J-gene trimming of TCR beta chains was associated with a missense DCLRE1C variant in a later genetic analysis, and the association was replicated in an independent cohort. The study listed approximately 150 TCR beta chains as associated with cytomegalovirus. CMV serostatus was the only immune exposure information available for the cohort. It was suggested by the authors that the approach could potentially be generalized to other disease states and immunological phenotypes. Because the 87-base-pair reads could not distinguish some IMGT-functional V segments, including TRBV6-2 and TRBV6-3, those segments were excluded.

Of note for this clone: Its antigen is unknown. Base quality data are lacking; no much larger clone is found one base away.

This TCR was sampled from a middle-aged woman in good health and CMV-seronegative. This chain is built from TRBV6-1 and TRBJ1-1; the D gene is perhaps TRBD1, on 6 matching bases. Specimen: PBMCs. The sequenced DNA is TGTGCCAGCAGTGATTACAGGGTGAACACTGAAGCTTTCTTT. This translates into CASSDYRVNTEAFF.